A selection of T cell receptor beta chains follows, all from one sample in a study of shared clonotypes between healthy human individuals. The table came from immunoSEQ multiplex PCR; TCRdb's copy has only in-frame clones and leaves some out. The data hold about 340,000 clones, with around 67% observed a single time. The specimen sequenced was memory CD4+ T cells sorted from blood. The origin of the receptors is a young man in good health. Both conserved end residues are part of each CDR3. A D gene is named only where the DNA matches it firmly. Only some rows state a clone size, as once, few, many or a class for expanded clones.

abundance	len	d_gene	v_gene	j_gene	CDR3nt	CDR3aa
-	12	-	TRBV25-1	TRBJ1-5	TGTGCCAGCAGGGACGGCGGGGGGCCCCAGCATTTT	CASRDGGGPQHF
-	16	-	TRBV7-9	TRBJ1-1	TGTGCCAGCAGCCCTAGGAGTGGCAGCATGAACACTGAAGCTTTCTTT	CASSPRSGSMNTEAFF
few	16	TRBD1	TRBV28	TRBJ2-3	TGTGCCAGCAGTCCCTCCGGGACAGGGGACGTAGATACGCAGTATTTT	CASSPSGTGDVDTQYF
-	15	TRBD2	TRBV5-6	TRBJ2-1	TGTGCCAGCAGCCCCGCGGGGGGAGGAAACAATGAGCAGTTCTTC	CASSPAGGGNNEQFF
many	18	TRBD2	TRBV9	TRBJ2-3	TGTGCCAGCAGCATGGGACTAGCGGGAGGCTGGTTAACAGATACGCAGTATTTT	CASSMGLAGGWLTDTQYF
-	14	-	TRBV2	TRBJ2-2	TGTGCCAGCACACAGGAAGGGAACACCGGGGAGCTGTTTTTT	CASTQEGNTGELFF
-	15	TRBD1	TRBV5-5	TRBJ1-2	TGTGCCAGCAGCTTGGAGGACAGGGGCGACTATGGCTACACCTTC	CASSLEDRGDYGYTF
once	18	TRBD2	TRBV5-1	TRBJ2-4	TGCGCCAGCAGCTGGGGGACTAGCGGGATGGGAAAATTTTTCATTCAGTACTTC	CASSWGTSGMGKFFIQYF
many	14	-	TRBV18	TRBJ2-7	TGTGCCAGCTCCGCAGGGTCAAGCTCCTACGAGCAGTACTTC	CASSAGSSSYEQYF
few	14	-	TRBV5-6	TRBJ1-2	TGTGCCAGCAGTCTCACTACAGGGCCCCAGGGCTACACCTTC	CASSLTTGPQGYTF
-	15	-	TRBV18	TRBJ2-2	TGTGCCAGCTCACCAGTATGGGGATCCACCGGGGAGCTGTTTTTT	CASSPVWGSTGELFF
-	15	-	TRBV4-1	TRBJ2-7	TGCGCCAGCAGCCAAGAGCCTAGCAGGGTCTACGAGCAGTACTTC	CASSQEPSRVYEQYF
few	15	-	TRBV5-4	TRBJ2-7	TGTGCCAGCAGCTTGGGGGCGGGTCAGGCCTACGAGCAGTACTTC	CASSLGAGQAYEQYF
-	13	-	TRBV28	TRBJ2-7	TGTGCCAGCAGCTTTAACACTCGCTACGAGCAGTACTTC	CASSFNTRYEQYF
-	13	-	TRBV5-1	TRBJ2-7	TGCGCCAGCAGCTTTCAGGGTAACGACGAGCAGTACTTC	CASSFQGNDEQYF
-	13	-	TRBV29-1	TRBJ2-1	TGCAGCGTCTCGGCTCTGGGGCACAATGAGCAGTTCTTC	CSVSALGHNEQFF
few	14	-	TRBV27	TRBJ1-1	TGTGCCAGCAGCTTGGGGGTAATGAACACTGAAGCTTTCTTT	CASSLGVMNTEAFF
-	17	TRBD1	TRBV6-1	TRBJ1-1	TGTGCCAGCAGTGCCCTATGGACAGGGTTAGTGAACACTGAAGCTTTCTTT	CASSALWTGLVNTEAFF
-	13	-	TRBV9	TRBJ2-3	TGTGCCAGCAGCAAAGCCATTTTAGATACGCAGTATTTT	CASSKAILDTQYF
few	17	-	TRBV19	TRBJ2-7	TGTGCCAGTAGTATAGGTCAGCGGGCAATCCAGACCTACGAGCAGTACTTC	CASSIGQRAIQTYEQYF
-	16	TRBD1	TRBV5-6	TRBJ2-2	TGTGCCAGCAGCTTCGGGACAGGGGGAAACACCGGGGAGCTGTTTTTT	CASSFGTGGNTGELFF
-	11	-	TRBV10-2	TRBJ2-3	TGCGCCAGCAGTGGGGTGGATACGCAGTATTTT	CASSGVDTQYF
-	15	TRBD1	TRBV11-2	TRBJ1-5	TGTGCCAGCAGCTTGGATTCAGGGGGGAATCAGCCCCAGCATTTT	CASSLDSGGNQPQHF
-	13	-	TRBV5-1	TRBJ2-5	TGCGCCAGCAGCTTGGGGGGCCAAGAGACCCAGTACTTC	CASSLGGQETQYF
-	15	TRBD1	TRBV5-4	TRBJ1-4	TGTGCCAGCAGCTCGGAGGACAGGGGAGTTGAAAAACTGTTTTTT	CASSSEDRGVEKLFF
-	15	TRBD1	TRBV2	TRBJ1-5	TGTGCCAGCAGACAGGGGGCGGGGGGCAATCAGCCCCAGCATTTT	CASRQGAGGNQPQHF
-	14	-	TRBV28	TRBJ1-1	TGTGCCAGCAGTTTAGGGGGGATTGACACTGAAGCTTTCTTT	CASSLGGIDTEAFF
-	15	-	TRBV9	TRBJ2-3	TGTGCCAGCAGCGTCGAAGGGCTGGGTACAGATACGCAGTATTTT	CASSVEGLGTDTQYF
-	12	TRBD1	TRBV29-1	TRBJ2-7	TGCAGCGGCGGACAGGGTAGCTACGAGCAGTACTTC	CSGGQGSYEQYF
-	15	-	TRBV2	TRBJ2-7	TGTGCCAGCAGAGCGCAGGGGCCGAGCTCCTACGAGCAGTACTTC	CASRAQGPSSYEQYF
-	15	-	TRBV14	TRBJ2-5	TGTGCCAGCAGCAAATTATCAGGGGAGATCGAGACCCAGTACTTC	CASSKLSGEIETQYF
-	14	-	TRBV7-2	TRBJ1-5	TGTGCCAGCAGCTTCGGTCTCAGCAATCAGCCCCAGCATTTT	CASSFGLSNQPQHF
-	16	TRBD2	TRBV28	TRBJ2-3	TGTGCCAGCAGTTTATGGGGGACTAGCGGCACAGATACGCAGTATTTT	CASSLWGTSGTDTQYF
-	15	-	TRBV19	TRBJ1-5	TGTGCCAGTAGTATAGGCGGACATAGCAATCAGCCCCAGCATTTT	CASSIGGHSNQPQHF
-	16	-	TRBV19	TRBJ1-5	TGTGCCAGTAGTATAGGGGGGGGGCTCGGCAATCAGCCCCAGCATTTT	CASSIGGGLGNQPQHF
-	13	TRBD2	TRBV29-1	TRBJ2-1	TGCAGCGTATCTAAGCGGGACTACAATGAGCAGTTCTTC	CSVSKRDYNEQFF
-	16	TRBD2	TRBV7-3	TRBJ2-2	TGTGCCAGCAGCGCAAGCGGGAGAGAATCGTCCGGGGAGCTGTTTTTT	CASSASGRESSGELFF
-	14	-	TRBV10-1	TRBJ2-3	TGCGCCAGCAGTCGGGTTTTGGGCGCAGATACGCAGTATTTT	CASSRVLGADTQYF
-	16	-	TRBV4-3	TRBJ2-3	TGCGCCAGCAGCCAACTCGTTGGAGTGATTGCAGATACGCAGTATTTT	CASSQLVGVIADTQYF
many	16	TRBD2	TRBV5-1	TRBJ2-1	TGCGCCAGCAGCTTCTCTGTAGCGGGGCTTAACAATGAGCAGTTCTTC	CASSFSVAGLNNEQFF
few	14	TRBD1	TRBV6-1	TRBJ2-5	TGTGCCACCCTAGACAGGGGGTACCAAGAGACCCAGTACTTC	CATLDRGYQETQYF
-	16	-	TRBV7-9	TRBJ2-2	TGTGCCAGCAGCCGCCCGGGAGCCTCTAACACCGGGGAGCTGTTTTTT	CASSRPGASNTGELFF
-	14	-	TRBV9	TRBJ1-3	TGTGCCAGCAGCGATGGGAGCTCTGGAAACACCATATATTTT	CASSDGSSGNTIYF
-	15	-	TRBV5-1	TRBJ1-5	TGCGCCAGCAGCTTGGTCGGAGGGCGCAATCAGCCCCAGCATTTT	CASSLVGGRNQPQHF
-	16	TRBD1	TRBV9	TRBJ1-2	TGTGCCAGCAGCCCGGACAGGGGGCAAGAAGACTATGGCTACACCTTC	CASSPDRGQEDYGYTF
few	15	-	TRBV6-5	TRBJ2-3	TGTGCCAGCAGGAGGACTGGAGCTAGCACAGATACGCAGTATTTT	CASRRTGASTDTQYF
-	15	-	TRBV7-6	TRBJ2-5	TGTGCCAGCAGCTCAGGGTTACCCAAACAAGAGACCCAGTACTTC	CASSSGLPKQETQYF
once	13	-	TRBV7-6	TRBJ1-2	TGTGCCAGCAGCCCCGCCGCGGGCTATGGCTACACCTTC	CASSPAAGYGYTF
-	14	-	TRBV5-6	TRBJ1-1	TGTGCCAGCACCATTGGCCCCCAGGGCACTGAAGCTTTCTTT	CASTIGPQGTEAFF
-	13	-	TRBV7-6	TRBJ2-7	TGTGCCAGCAGCAAGAGTCCCGCCTACGAGCAGTACTTC	CASSKSPAYEQYF
-	15	TRBD2	TRBV28	TRBJ2-1	TGTGCCAGCAGTTTAGCGGGAGCGCGGTCGAATGAGCAGTTCTTC	CASSLAGARSNEQFF
few	13	-	TRBV29-1	TRBJ2-1	TGCAGCGTTGAAGGAGGGGTGGGCGATGAGCAGTTCTTC	CSVEGGVGDEQFF
-	15	-	TRBV5-4	TRBJ2-5	TGTGCCAGCAGCCATATTTTCAGGCGGAGAGAGACCCAGTACTTC	CASSHIFRRRETQYF
-	12	-	TRBV29-1	TRBJ2-3	TGCAGCGCGGGCTGGGGCACAGATACGCAGTATTTT	CSAGWGTDTQYF
-	17	-	TRBV5-1	TRBJ1-6	TGCGCCAGCAGTGGTGGGGCGGTGAGCTCCTATAATTCACCCCTCCACTTT	CASSGGAVSSYNSPLHF
-	12	-	TRBV2	TRBJ2-3	TGTGCCAGCAGGGGGGAGGTAGATACGCAGTATTTT	CASRGEVDTQYF
many	15	TRBD1	TRBV14	TRBJ2-7	TGTGCCAGCAGCCAAGATTGGCAGGGGGCTCACGAGCAGTACTTC	CASSQDWQGAHEQYF
-	17	-	TRBV4-3	TRBJ2-1	TGCGCCAGCAGCCAAGAAGGCACAGGGCGTACCTACAATGAGCAGTTCTTC	CASSQEGTGRTYNEQFF